Detailed here is one T cell receptor (beta chain). No antigen is known for it. V gave up 0 bases and J gave up 0 bases, with 19 bases separating them. The germline gives CDR1 SGHNT, CDR2 YENEEA. This CDR3 spans 19 amino acids. This table comes from immunoSEQ multiplex PCR, and its TCRdb copy is limited to in-frame clones, with some not included. The table records tens of thousands of clones, over 85% of them present only once. This specimen belongs to a study of T cells after posttransplantation cyclophosphamide. Peripheral blood was collected from the related graft donor on the marrow donation day. Study-wide points: Later blood repertoires were often dominated by clones from the donor CD8+ memory compartment. Blood and skin or GI T cell repertoires showed limited TRB overlap.

J is TRBJ2-3 and V is TRBV11-3; D is unclear. The source material was PBMCs. The clonotype originates from a woman aged 25 to 45 in good health and a related stem cell transplant donor. The CDR3 reads CASSLDRPRKAGSTDTQYF. Here the CDR3 DNA reads TGTGCCAGCAGCTTAGATCGGCCGAGGAAGGCCGGGAGCACAGATACGCAGTATTTT.